Presented here are 8 T cell receptor beta chains from one specimen sequenced in a study of OX40 agonist ivuxolimab in advanced cancers. Assay used: immunoSEQ multiplex PCR; TCRdb lists only in-frame clones, some missing. Among tens of thousands of clones, around 83% were seen once, and the ten largest hold around 0.65%. This specimen was CD4+ or CD8+ T cells sorted from blood, taken in a trial of the OX40 agonist ivuxolimab. Receptors originate from an adult with an advanced solid tumor such as melanoma, head and neck, liver or kidney cancer.

The chain combines TRBV15 with TRBJ1-1; no definite D call. From germline, CDR1 is LNHNV and CDR2 YYDKDF (reference sequence). The V end was cut by 0 bases, the J end by 3 bases, with 14 bases between. The CDR3 totals 16 residues. CDR3 sequence (DNA): TGTGCCACCAGCAGAGATCGACTAGGGAGGGACACTGAAGCTTTCTTT. Residues: CATSRDRLGRDTEAFF.

V gene TRBV7-8 combines with J gene TRBJ2-4; no reliable D call. The germline V and J ends were trimmed by 5 bases and 0 bases, with 11 bases remaining between them. The CDR3 consists of 15 residues. Looked up from germline, CDR1 is SGHVS and CDR2 is FQNEAQ. CDR3 amino acids: CASSRSRVAKNIQYF. The DNA of the CDR3 is TGTGCCAGCAGCCGGTCACGGGTAGCCAAAAACATTCAGTACTTC.

CDR3 residues: CASSLTSLNGEQFF. CDR3 nucleotides: TGTGCCAGCAGCTTAACTAGCTTAAACGGTGAGCAGTTCTTC. The chain employs TRBV7-3 and TRBJ2-1; no firm D call. The CDR3 consists of 14 residues. The V gene's germline CDR1 is SGHTA and CDR2 FQGTGA. V lost 0 bases to trimming and J lost 9 bases, with 12 bases between them.

This clone has just a few counts. The rearrangement links TRBV5-1 to TRBJ2-5; 8 nucleotides align to TRBD2. Unmatched junction bases numbered 8, after V lost 2 bases and J lost 2 bases. The CDR3 loop spans 16 amino acids. Per germline, CDR1 SGHRS and CDR2 YFSETQ. CDR3 residues: CASSFGAGGPQETQYF. The CDR3 coding sequence is TGCGCCAGCAGCTTTGGGGCGGGGGGTCCACAAGAGACCCAGTACTTC.

The J gene is TRBJ2-3, the V gene TRBV11-2; a possible D gene is TRBD2 (5 bases). This CDR3 region has 16 residues. Between the trimmed V and J ends, which lost 0 bases and 4 bases, there was a span of 14 bases. The germline V gene has CDR1 SGHAT and CDR2 FQNNGV. Written as DNA, the CDR3 is TGTGCCAGCAGCTTAGATCAGTGGGGAGTGCCAGATACGCAGTATTTT. This translates into CASSLDQWGVPDTQYF.

This clone has more than one count but fewer than ten. The chain links TRBV5-4 to TRBJ2-2; D might be TRBD1 or TRBD2, each matching 5 bases. Germline CDR1 SGHNT, CDR2 YYREEE (reference sequence). The CDR3 is 15 amino acids. The V gene lost 4 bases and the J gene lost 4 bases, with 14 bases spanning the gap. The CDR3 coding sequence is TGTGCCAGCAGCCAGGGACGGGATTTCACCGGGGAGCTGTTTTTT. This translates into CASSQGRDFTGELFF.

V and J are TRBV7-8 and TRBJ2-3; the D gene is possibly TRBD2 (6 bases). V was clipped by 5 bases and J by 0 bases, with 9 bases between them. Germline CDR1 reads SGHVS; CDR2 reads FQNEAQ. The CDR3 consists of 14 residues. This CDR3 reads CASSISGSTDTQYF. CDR3 nucleotide sequence: TGTGCCAGCAGCATTAGCGGAAGCACAGATACGCAGTATTTT.

This chain connects TRBV10-3 to TRBJ1-2, with D unresolved. The V end was cut by 5 bases, the J end by 3 bases, with 7 bases between. The CDR3 has 12 amino acids. Germline V lookup: CDR1 ENHRY, CDR2 SYGVKD. This chain's CDR3 is CAISPEDYGYTF. DNA of the CDR3: TGTGCCATCAGTCCGGAGGACTATGGCTACACCTTC.